Listed here are 3 T cell receptor beta chains from one sample, sequenced in a study of cytomegalovirus exposure and HLA in healthy donors. This PCR relied on a set of 60 Vbeta primers and 13 Jbeta primers. Profiling relied on immunoSEQ multiplex PCR, and the TCRdb table lists in-frame clones only, not all of them. The top ten hold roughly 7.5% of the sample, which has about 130,000 clones, 74% seen once. Sequenced: PBMCs. These receptors were obtained from a male donor in good health and CMV-seronegative.

The chain combines TRBV7-2 with TRBJ2-7; 7 bases fit TRBD1. Trimming cost V 5 bases and J 2 bases; bases outside gene matches: 9. There are 15 residues in the CDR3. Per the germline V gene, CDR1 is SGHTA and CDR2 is FQGNSA. Written as DNA, the CDR3 is TGTGCCAGCAGCGCCCGACAGGGTCGGACCTACGAGCAGTACTTC. It translates to CASSARQGRTYEQYF.

The chain is built from TRBV15 and TRBJ1-2; TRBD1 matches at 8 bases. This CDR3 region has 16 residues. V was pared by 6 bases and J by 0 bases, with 9 bases of the junction left unmatched. Per the germline V gene, CDR1 is LNHNV and CDR2 is YYDKDF (reference sequence). CDR3 protein: CATSRQGQGANYGYTF. CDR3 DNA: TGTGCCACCAGTAGACAAGGACAGGGAGCTAACTATGGCTACACCTTC.

This clone was seen a handful of times. The chain couples TRBV18 to TRBJ2-7; D possibly corresponds to TRBD2 (5 bases). V gave up 6 bases and J gave up 2 bases, with 8 bases separating them. The length of the CDR3 is 12 residues. Germline CDR1 KGHSH, CDR2 LQKENI. CDR3 amino acids: CASSEGPYEQYF. The CDR3 DNA follows: TGTGCCAGCTCCGAGGGCCCCTACGAGCAGTACTTC.